This T cell receptor (beta chain) was identified in a study of shared clonotypes between healthy human individuals. Study context: Three plates each covered CD4 naive and memory; CD8 naive two, CD8 memory one.

This was a deep-level run. Generated by immunoSEQ multiplex PCR, the TCRdb table keeps only in-frame clones and is missing some. The repertoire holds 1.4 million to 1.5 million clones, with approximately 97% as singletons. Germline lookup yields CDR1 SGHRS and CDR2 YFSETQ. The V end was cut by 0 bases, the J end by 3 bases, with 6 bases between. This CDR3 spans 13 amino acids. As to this clone: Additional DNA sequences in this sample encode the identical CDR3.

The clonotype was recovered from a man younger than 45 in good health. This chain uses TRBV5-1 with TRBJ2-5, with D uncertain. What was sequenced was naive CD4+ T cells sorted from blood. Documented subset: CD45RA+ positively selected. The CDR3 region is CASSLGAEETQYF. The CDR3 bases are TGCGCCAGCAGCTTGGGTGCTGAAGAGACCCAGTACTTC. Complete variable domain (other parts from reference TRBV5-1 and TRBJ2-5): KAGVTQTPRYLIKTRGQQVTLSCSPISGHRSVSWYQQTPGQGLQFLFEYFSETQRNKGNFPGRFSGRQFSNSRSEMNVSTLELGDSALYLCASSLGAEETQYFGPGTRLLVL.